This T cell receptor (beta chain) was retrieved from a study of cytomegalovirus exposure and HLA in healthy donors. Study-wide points: Researchers counted around 180 TCR beta chains as cytomegalovirus-associated.

Profiling relied on immunoSEQ multiplex PCR, and the TCRdb table lists in-frame clones only, not all of them. The sample holds 110,000 or so clones, more than 70% seen once. Worth noting for this clone: No antigen is known for it.

The sequence came from a man in his late teens or twenties in good health and CMV-seronegative. The sequenced sample consisted of PBMCs.

DNA of the CDR3: TGTGCCAGCAGCTTAGCGGGACAGGGGGATACTGAAGCTTTCTTT. Its translation: CASSLAGQGDTEAFF. The chain combines TRBV7-9 with TRBJ1-1; TRBD1 agrees at 11 bases. Per germline, CDR1 SEHNR and CDR2 FQNEAQ (reference sequence). The CDR3 loop spans 15 amino acids. V shed 0 bases, J shed 5 bases, and the junction held 2 bases outside the gene matches.